The rows below give T cell receptor beta chains drawn from one sample of a study of T cell repertoires in cytomegalovirus infection. TCRdb independently ran MiXCR on the reads; one entry per CDR3 protein. The data contain about 920,000 distinct CDR3 sequences, approximately 30% of them singletons. These receptors are not linked to any known antigen. The source material was cultured CD8+ T cells from PBMCs, sampled from culture after CMV antigen stimulation. The receptors here all came from a human donor in good health (CMV status not recorded). Some clones in this sample may be carry-over from other donors' samples. The CDR3 runs from the conserved cysteine through the conserved F or W. A D gene is named only where the DNA matches it firmly. A clone size is listed for some rows: how often the clone was seen (once, few, many), or a class if it is expanded.

clone_size | j_call | d_call | v_call | cdr3_nt | cdr3_aa
. | TRBJ1-1 | . | TRBV6-2/TRBV6-3 | TGTGCCAGCAGTTACTTTTTGGGGTTGAACACTGAAGCTTTCTTT | CASSYFLGLNTEAFF
. | TRBJ1-5 | TRBD1 | TRBV9 | TGTGCCAGCAGCACCACAGGGGCTGGCAATCAGCCCCAGCATTTT | CASSTTGAGNQPQHF
few | TRBJ2-3 | TRBD2 | TRBV5-3 | TGTGCCAGCAGCTTGGGGCTAGCGGGGGGGCCTGAGGATACGCAGTATTTT | CASSLGLAGGPEDTQYF
few | TRBJ2-1 | . | TRBV27 | TGTGCCAGCAGTTTGGGGCCAAACTCCTACAATGAGCAGTTCTTC | CASSLGPNSYNEQFF
few | TRBJ2-2 | . | TRBV7-6 | TGTGCCGGTCGTACCCCCCCCGGGGAGCTGTTTTTT | CAGRTPPGELFF
. | TRBJ2-3 | . | TRBV12-3/TRBV12-4 | TGTGCCGTTGGAAGAGATCGCACAGATACGCAGTATTTT | CAVGRDRTDTQYF
few | TRBJ1-1 | . | TRBV7-8 | TGTGCCAGCAGCTTAGAGGTCGCGGGGGCTCCTGAAGCTTTCTTT | CASSLEVAGAPEAFF
few | TRBJ2-1 | TRBD1 | TRBV6-6 | TGTGCCACCTCGGGACAGGAGTATAATGAGCAGTTCTTC | CATSGQEYNEQFF
few | TRBJ1-2 | . | TRBV6-2/TRBV6-3 | TGTGCCAGCAGTTACGTCCGGGAGATTAACTATGGCTACACCTTC | CASSYVREINYGYTF
few | TRBJ1-5 | . | TRBV7-9 | TGTGCCAGCAGCTTAGGGAGGGAACCCAGCAATCAGCCCCAGCATTTT | CASSLGREPSNQPQHF
. | TRBJ1-1 | . | TRBV24-1 | TGTGCCACCAGGGGGGTGGGTACTGAAGCTTTCTTT | CATRGVGTEAFF
. | TRBJ1-2 | . | TRBV18 | TGTGCCAGCTCACCACGTCAGGAGGTCTATGGCTACACCTTC | CASSPRQEVYGYTF
. | TRBJ2-1 | TRBD1 | TRBV9 | TGTGCCAGCAGCGTAGGGGACAGGGGGCTCAATGAGCAGTTCTTC | CASSVGDRGLNEQFF
. | TRBJ1-1 | TRBD1 | TRBV7-2 | TGTGCCAGCAACTCCGGACAGGGGAGGACTGAAGCTTTCTTT | CASNSGQGRTEAFF
. | TRBJ2-3 | . | TRBV27 | TGTGCCAGCGGACAGTCAACCACAGATACGCAGTATTTT | CASGQSTTDTQYF
. | TRBJ2-4 | TRBD1 | TRBV27 | TGTGCCAGCAGCAACGGGACAGGTACCGGGTATGGAAACATTCAGTACTTC | CASSNGTGTGYGNIQYF
. | TRBJ2-3 | . | TRBV19 | TGTGCCAGTAGTATAAGTCAGGGAAGATATCGCACAGATACGCAGTATTTT | CASSISQGRYRTDTQYF
many | TRBJ1-1 | . | TRBV11-3 | TGTGCCAGCAGCTCAAGCTTCGGCACTGAAGCTTTCTTT | CASSSSFGTEAFF
few | TRBJ1-2 | . | TRBV6-5 | TGTGCCAGCAGTTACTCCCCCCCTAGGACGACGGACAACTATGGCTACACCTTC | CASSYSPPRTTDNYGYTF
. | TRBJ1-1 | . | TRBV4-2 | TGTGCCAGCAGCCAAGATCCGCCCCGGGAAGTGTACACTGAAGCTTTCTTT | CASSQDPPREVYTEAFF
few | TRBJ1-4 | . | TRBV7-2 | TGTGCCAGCAGCTTAGACAGAAAACTGTTTTTT | CASSLDRKLFF
few | TRBJ1-4 | TRBD1 | TRBV6-1 | TGTGCCAGCAGCCGGGACAGAGGTGAAAAACTGTTTTTT | CASSRDRGEKLFF
many | TRBJ2-1 | TRBD1 | TRBV19 | TGTGCCAGTAGTATGGGGACAGGGGGTAGAAATGAGCAGTTCTTC | CASSMGTGGRNEQFF
many | TRBJ2-7 | TRBD2 | TRBV7-2 | TGTGCCAGCAGCTCTTCCACTACTAGCGGGGGGGCCAGTAGAGCCCACGAGCAGTACTTC | CASSSSTTSGGASRAHEQYF
. | TRBJ2-1 | . | TRBV2 | TGTGCCAGCAGTGAAGGAAGGAGGGCCTACAATGAGCAGTTCTTC | CASSEGRRAYNEQFF
few | TRBJ1-5 | . | TRBV7-6 | TGTGCCAGCAGCTTAATAGGTGTGAATCAGCCCCAGCATTTT | CASSLIGVNQPQHF
few | TRBJ1-6 | . | TRBV7-8 | TGTGCCAGCAGCTTAGACCCCGACAGCTTCTCCTATAATTCACCCCTCCACTTT | CASSLDPDSFSYNSPLHF
few | TRBJ1-2 | . | TRBV19 | TGTGCCCTAGGGGGGGGAAGCTATGGCTACACCTTC | CALGGGSYGYTF
. | TRBJ1-2 | TRBD1 | TRBV6-1 | TGTGCCAGCAGCGGGACAGTCTTAGGCGGCTACACCTTC | CASSGTVLGGYTF
. | TRBJ2-7 | TRBD1 | TRBV19 | TGTGCCAGTAGTTCCTCGGCAGGGGGCTACGAGCAGTACTTC | CASSSSAGGYEQYF
few | TRBJ2-7 | . | TRBV7-9 | TGTGCCAGCAGCTCCCTCCGGGAGCAGTACTTC | CASSSLREQYF
. | TRBJ2-1 | TRBD2 | TRBV20-1 | TGCAGTGCTAGAGATTTGCTAGCGGTTTCATATGAGCAGTTCTTC | CSARDLLAVSYEQFF
few | TRBJ2-1 | . | TRBV11-1 | TGTGCCAGCAGCCTCTCAGGGGTCCCTCCACTGTACAATGAGCAGTTCTTC | CASSLSGVPPLYNEQFF
. | TRBJ2-5 | . | TRBV20-1 | TGCAGTGCCTCAGCCTCGGGGTGGGGGGAGACCCAGTACTTC | CSASASGWGETQYF
. | TRBJ1-1 | . | TRBV7-2 | TGTGCCAGCAGCCTAGAGGGGATTGAAGCTTTCTTT | CASSLEGIEAFF
. | TRBJ1-1 | . | TRBV29-1 | TGCAGCGTTACGGGGGGGCCAAGCACTGAAGCTTTCTTT | CSVTGGPSTEAFF
few | TRBJ2-7 | TRBD1 | TRBV27 | TGTGCCAGCAGTTTATCGGGACAGGGGACCTTCTACGAGCAGTACTTC | CASSLSGQGTFYEQYF